This T cell receptor (beta chain) originates from a study of blood T cell repertoires in COVID-19. Study at large: Nucleic acid was either cDNA or gDNA, and it came from T cells, B-cell-depleted T cells, or PBMCs.

Germline V lookup: CDR1 LGHNA, CDR2 YSLEER. V dropped 3 bases and J dropped 4; count of bases not matched to a gene: 6. This CDR3 is 15 amino acids long. Generated by immunoSEQ multiplex PCR, the TCRdb table keeps only in-frame clones and is missing some. Altogether 270,000 or so clones are present, roughly 85% being singletons, with the ten largest covering about 3.4%. Sequenced: peripheral blood. This clonotype was sampled from a woman in her late teens or twenties with acute or convalescent COVID-19. The chain links TRBV4-3 to TRBJ1-2; TRBD1 matches 9 bases. The CDR3 nucleotides are TGCGCCAGCAGCCATCAAACAGGGGGCCCCTATGGCTACACCTTC. Amino acid sequence: CASSHQTGGPYGYTF.